The rows below give T cell receptor beta chains drawn from one sample of a study of blood T cell repertoires in COVID-19. Using immunoSEQ multiplex PCR, the repertoire was profiled, and TCRdb retains in-frame clones only, with some absent. The table lists fewer than 200,000 clones, about 85% of them singletons. Sequenced: peripheral blood. The receptor source for this set is a man between 60 and 70 years old who had recovered from COVID-19. Both conserved end residues are part of each CDR3. The D gene is left open where the match is weak. Clone sizes are given selectively: once, few, many, or a class where the clone is expanded.

V gene	J gene	clone size	CDR3 length	D gene	CDR3 DNA	CDR3 protein
TRBV18	TRBJ1-1	.	16	TRBD1	TGTGCCAGCTCACCAAGGTCGGGACAGGCGCACACTGAAGCTTTCTTT	CASSPRSGQAHTEAFF
TRBV6-5	TRBJ2-5	.	15	TRBD1	TGTGCCAGCAGTTACGGGACAGGGGCCAGGGAGACCCAGTACTTC	CASSYGTGARETQYF
TRBV11-1	TRBJ2-1	.	14	.	TGTGCCAGCGCCCTTGGACTATCTGGCAATGAGCAGTTCTTC	CASALGLSGNEQFF
TRBV10-3	TRBJ2-7	.	14	.	TGTGCCATCAGCGGACGGGGGAACTCCTACGAGCAGTACTTC	CAISGRGNSYEQYF
TRBV30	TRBJ2-7	.	15	TRBD2	TGTGCCTGGAGTGTACTGGGGGGGGATACCTACGAGCAGTACTTC	CAWSVLGGDTYEQYF
TRBV27	TRBJ2-4	.	16	TRBD2	TGTGCCAGCAGTTTACGTGGGGGAGGGCTGGAAAACATTCAGTACTTC	CASSLRGGGLENIQYF
TRBV12-3/TRBV12-4	TRBJ2-5	.	13	.	TGTGCCAGCAGTTTGGGCTTCCAAGAGACCCAGTACTTC	CASSLGFQETQYF
TRBV7-2	TRBJ1-2	.	14	TRBD1	TGTGCCAGCAGCCCCGACAGGGCGCGCTTTGGCTACACCTTC	CASSPDRARFGYTF
TRBV19	TRBJ1-5	.	15	.	TGTGCCAGTAGTATATCAACTACAGGGAGTCAGCCCCAGCATTTT	CASSISTTGSQPQHF
TRBV6-2/TRBV6-3	TRBJ2-7	.	15	TRBD1	TGTGCCAGCAGTCGGGGACAGGGGGCCTCCTACGAGCAGTACTTC	CASSRGQGASYEQYF
TRBV6-9	TRBJ1-2	.	18	TRBD1	TGTGCCAGCAGTTATTTCCCCCCACGACAGGGAGCGAACTATGGCTACACCTTC	CASSYFPPRQGANYGYTF
TRBV3-1/TRBV3-2	TRBJ2-1	.	15	TRBD2	TGTGCCAGCAGATTTACTAGCGGCTCCTACAATGAGCAGTTCTTC	CASRFTSGSYNEQFF
TRBV6-5	TRBJ1-2	.	13	.	TGTGCCAGCTCGGCAGGGCCTAACTATGGCTACACCTTC	CASSAGPNYGYTF
TRBV5-1	TRBJ2-3	.	18	TRBD2	TGCGCCAGCAGCGCGGTGGGACTAGCGGGGGGGCCGACAGATACGCAGTATTTT	CASSAVGLAGGPTDTQYF
TRBV19	TRBJ1-2	once	15	.	TGTGCCAGTAGTACGGACAGTACGGTCTACTATGGCTACACCTTC	CASSTDSTVYYGYTF
TRBV4-1	TRBJ2-7	once	15	TRBD2	TGCGCCAGCAGCCCAATACCCGGGGGGGCCTACGAGCAGTACTTC	CASSPIPGGAYEQYF
TRBV27	TRBJ2-2	.	16	.	TGTGCCAGCAACCCCTGGGCCGGTGAGAACACCGGGGAGCTGTTTTTT	CASNPWAGENTGELFF
TRBV9	TRBJ2-6	.	17	.	TGTGCCAGCAGCGTAGAGCCAGGGCCATCTGGGGCCAACGTCCTGACTTTC	CASSVEPGPSGANVLTF
TRBV7-6	TRBJ1-2	.	18	.	TGTGCCAGCAGCTTAGACGGCAGGGGAAAAAGTAGCGGGTATGGCTACACCTTC	CASSLDGRGKSSGYGYTF
TRBV11-2	TRBJ2-2	.	16	TRBD2	TGTGCCAGCAGCTTCTCGGGGGGGGACGGCACCGGGGAGCTGTTTTTT	CASSFSGGDGTGELFF
TRBV27	TRBJ1-2	.	17	TRBD1	TGTGCCAGCAGTTTACAACCCCCGACAGGGGAGCACTATGGCTACACCTTC	CASSLQPPTGEHYGYTF
TRBV9	TRBJ1-1	.	14	TRBD1	TGTGCCAGCAGCGTCACAGGGGCGAACACTGAAGCTTTCTTT	CASSVTGANTEAFF
TRBV7-2	TRBJ1-6	.	15	.	TGTGCCAGCGCGGGGGGGAGCTCCTATAATTCACCCCTCCACTTT	CASAGGSSYNSPLHF
TRBV30	TRBJ2-5	.	15	TRBD1	TGTGCCTGGGTTCCCATCGGGACAGTAGCAGAGACCCAGTACTTC	CAWVPIGTVAETQYF
TRBV19	TRBJ1-5	.	15	.	TGTGCCAGCAGAAACCCCAGGGAGGGGAATCAGCCCCAGCATTTT	CASRNPREGNQPQHF
TRBV19	TRBJ2-6	.	15	.	TGTGCCAGTCAGACAGGCATCTCTGGGGCCAACGTCCTGACTTTC	CASQTGISGANVLTF
TRBV3-1/TRBV3-2	TRBJ2-7	.	15	TRBD1	TGTGCCAGCAGCCCCTCGACAGGGTTGGCCTACGAGCAGTACTTC	CASSPSTGLAYEQYF
TRBV9	TRBJ2-1	.	16	TRBD2	TGTGCCAGCAGCGTAGATAGCGGGGGGTTCTACAATGAGCAGTTCTTC	CASSVDSGGFYNEQFF
TRBV10-1	TRBJ2-7	.	20	.	TGCGCCAGCAGTGAGTCGGTTGTGTCCCCAGGGGAAGTTGTAGCCTACGAGCAGTACTTC	CASSESVVSPGEVVAYEQYF
TRBV27	TRBJ1-6	once	15	TRBD1	TGTGCCAGCAGTCCCCGGGACAGAGGATTTTCACCCCTCCACTTT	CASSPRDRGFSPLHF
TRBV7-2	TRBJ1-5	.	16	.	TGTGCCAGCAGCGTCCAGGTGGGGCGGAGAGATCAGCCCCAGCATTTT	CASSVQVGRRDQPQHF
TRBV5-1	TRBJ2-3	.	14	TRBD1	TGCGCCAGCAGCTTTGGACAGGGTGGAGATACGCAGTATTTT	CASSFGQGGDTQYF
TRBV19	TRBJ1-2	.	15	TRBD1	TGTGCCAGTAGTTGGAACGGACAGGGGGCTTTGGGCTACACCTTC	CASSWNGQGALGYTF
TRBV18	TRBJ2-7	.	16	.	TGTGCCAGCTCACCACCTGGTCCGGAGCGGTCCTACGAGCAGTACTTC	CASSPPGPERSYEQYF
TRBV4-3	TRBJ1-1	few	16	TRBD1	TGCGCCAGCAGCCAAGGGCAGGGGGTGGTGAACACTGAAGCTTTCTTT	CASSQGQGVVNTEAFF
TRBV2	TRBJ1-6	.	15	.	TGTGCCAGCAGGGCAGGACTTAGCTATAATTCACCCCTCCACTTT	CASRAGLSYNSPLHF
TRBV19	TRBJ1-4	many	19	.	TGTGCCAGTAGTATAGATCTGCGACAGGCCCTTGCAACTAATGAAAAACTGTTTTTT	CASSIDLRQALATNEKLFF
TRBV19	TRBJ1-2	.	12	TRBD1	TGTGCCAGTAACAGGGGTAGCTATGGCTACACCTTC	CASNRGSYGYTF
TRBV6-5	TRBJ1-1	.	14	.	TGTGCCAGCAGTTACCGGAGGGGTAATACTGAAGCTTTCTTT	CASSYRRGNTEAFF
TRBV4-2	TRBJ2-3	.	16	TRBD1	TGTGCCAGCAGCCAAGCGGCGAACAGGGGGTCAGATACGCAGTATTTT	CASSQAANRGSDTQYF
TRBV5-1	TRBJ2-5	.	16	TRBD2	TGCGCCAGCAGCTTGAGATCTAGCGGGGGGGCAGAGACCCAGTACTTC	CASSLRSSGGAETQYF
TRBV9	TRBJ1-1	.	15	.	TGTGCCAGCAGCGCACGGGGGGGCATGAACACTGAAGCTTTCTTT	CASSARGGMNTEAFF
TRBV5-1	TRBJ2-3	few	11	.	TGCGCCAGCACCAACACAGATACGCAGTATTTT	CASTNTDTQYF
TRBV15	TRBJ2-1	.	15	.	TGTGCCACCAGCAGAGTGGGCAGCTCCTACAATGAGCAGTTCTTC	CATSRVGSSYNEQFF
TRBV6-5	TRBJ1-1	few	15	.	TGTGCCAGCAGTTACTCTGGGAGGATCGGCACTGAAGCTTTCTTT	CASSYSGRIGTEAFF
TRBV3-1/TRBV3-2	TRBJ1-3	.	19	.	TGTGCCAGCAGCCAAGACCCGGGACACCGTATAGGTGTACGTAATACCATATATTTT	CASSQDPGHRIGVRNTIYF
TRBV7-2	TRBJ2-6	once	16	.	TGTGCCAGCAGCTTTGGAGGAGGCTCTGGGGCCAACGTCCTGACTTTC	CASSFGGGSGANVLTF
TRBV10-3	TRBJ1-5	.	14	TRBD1	TGTGCCATCAGCGAACAGGGGGCTAATCAGCCCCAGCATTTT	CAISEQGANQPQHF
TRBV6-5	TRBJ1-2	.	15	TRBD1	TGTGCCAGTCTACTGGGGACAGCCATGGGCTATGGCTACACCTTC	CASLLGTAMGYGYTF